This TCR beta chain was obtained from a study of Tregs in tolerant kidney transplant recipients. V dropped 7 bases and J dropped 8; count of bases not matched to a gene: 8. The CDR3 loop spans 14 amino acids. The germline V gene encodes CDR1 SNHLY and CDR2 FYNNEI. Sequencing was performed with immunoSEQ multiplex PCR; in TCRdb, only in-frame clones are kept and a portion is missing. The table lists approximately 98,000 clones, around 90% of them singletons. The sequenced sample was CD4+ T cells from blood, obtained before the transplant. This sequence joins TRBV2 and TRBJ1-4, with 9 bases identical to TRBD1. The source of this sequence is a human donor who received a combined kidney and bone marrow transplant. In DNA, the CDR3 is TGTGCCAGCAACAGGGACAGGGAAACGGAAAAACTGTTTTTT. The encoded protein is CASNRDRETEKLFF.